Below are 17 T cell receptor beta chains sequenced from a single sample in a study of T-cell reconstitution after alpha-beta-depleted transplantation in children. This sample's TCRbeta library carried unique molecular identifier barcodes. TCRdb itself ran the PCR reads through MiXCR, one entry per CDR3 protein. The sample holds more than 200,000 distinct CDR3 sequences, roughly 25% seen once. This material consisted of PBMCs, taken before TCRalphabeta/CD19-depleted stem cell transplant. These receptors were obtained from a girl aged 2 to 9 with Fanconi anemia, due to receive a stem cell transplant.

The chain is built from TRBV4-2 and TRBJ2-3, with 10 bases aligning to TRBD2. Germline lookup yields CDR1 LGHNA and CDR2 YNFKEQ. This CDR3 has 18 amino acids. The junction had 11 bases not matched to a gene; V was cut back by 1 base and J by 4 bases. DNA of the CDR3: TGTGCCAGCAGCCAAGTTGGATTAGCGGGAGGACTCCCAGATACGCAGTATTTT. Its protein product is CASSQVGLAGGLPDTQYF.

In its sample, this clonotype was seen many times. This chain links TRBV10-3 with TRBJ2-3, with no clear D. V lost 2 bases, J lost 5 bases, and 2 bases lay in between. The V gene's germline CDR1 is ENHRY and CDR2 SYGVKD. The CDR3 runs to 11 residues. CDR3 sequence: CAISEIDTQYF. CDR3 bases: TGTGCCATCAGTGAGATAGATACGCAGTATTTT.

The J gene is TRBJ2-7, the V gene TRBV28; 7 bases fit TRBD2. J was trimmed by 1 base and V by 7 bases; bases with no gene match: 7. The germline V gene has CDR1 MDHEN and CDR2 SYDVKM. This CDR3 contains 14 residues. CDR3 nucleotides: TGTGCCAGCAAGCGGGGAGGAAGGTCCTACGAGCAGTACTTC. Residues: CASKRGGRSYEQYF.

This clonotype was picked up many times. The chain couples TRBV29-1 to TRBJ2-2; tentatively, D is TRBD2 (5 bases). The germline CDR1 and CDR2 sequences are SQVTM and ANQGSEA. The CDR3 totals 13 residues. V lost 2 bases to trimming and J lost 5 bases, with 9 bases between them. As DNA, the CDR3 is TGCAGCGTTGAATCCGGGGTAACCGGGGAGCTGTTTTTT. Protein product: CSVESGVTGELFF.

This clonotype appeared a few times. The CDR3 is CSAGIRGRRETQYF. For the CDR3, the DNA is TGCAGTGCTGGAATCAGGGGGCGCCGGGAGACCCAGTACTTC. This sequence joins TRBV20-1 and TRBJ2-5; 8 nucleotides line up with TRBD1. The ends lost 5 bases at V and 5 bases at J; junction bases unmatched: 10. The CDR3 runs 14 residues. Germline assignment: CDR1 DFQATT and CDR2 SNEGSKA (reference sequence).

This clonotype has ten or more counts. The chain combines TRBV20-1 with TRBJ2-7, with D unclear. The CDR3 contains 14 residues. Germline V gene sequence: CDR1 DFQATT, CDR2 SNEGSKA (reference sequence). V dropped 3 bases and J dropped 2 bases, with 14 bases sitting between them. The CDR3 DNA sequence: TGCAGTGCTAGCGAGGCAGATGTTGCCTACGAGCAGTACTTC. The encoded protein is CSASEADVAYEQYF.

This clonotype was seen many times. V is TRBV28 and J is TRBJ1-2; no clear D. The length of the CDR3 is 13 residues. Germline V lookup: CDR1 MDHEN, CDR2 SYDVKM. The ends were cut back, 6 bases at V and 5 bases at J, with 13 bases in the middle. The CDR3 DNA is TGTGCCAGCAGGTACCGGGCTCCTTATGGCTACACCTTC. This translates into CASRYRAPYGYTF.

This clonotype has a count of ten or more. The rearrangement uses TRBV27 and TRBJ2-7; TRBD2 might be the D (5 bases). The CDR3 is 15 residues long. From germline, CDR1 is MNHEY and CDR2 SMNVEV (reference sequence). V dropped 4 bases and J dropped 3 bases, with 16 bases sitting between them. The CDR3 sequence is CASSSTRRGNYEQYF. DNA of the CDR3: TGTGCCAGCAGTTCGACACGCCGGGGTAACTACGAGCAGTACTTC.

The CDR3: CASSQDPNYGYTF. Written as DNA, the CDR3 is TGTGCCAGCAGCCAAGATCCCAACTATGGCTACACCTTC. V and J are TRBV4-2 and TRBJ1-2; no clear D gene. The CDR3 is 13 residues long. V lost 0 bases and J lost 2, with 4 bases in between. Germline loops: CDR1 LGHNA, CDR2 YNFKEQ.

The genes are TRBV7-8 and TRBJ1-6; D perhaps matches TRBD1 (6 bases). The CDR3 totals 17 residues. The V end lost 1 base, the J end lost 0 bases, and 10 bases lay between the germline ends. Germline values: CDR1 SGHVS, CDR2 FQNEAQ. The DNA of the CDR3 is TGTGCCAGCAGCTTAGGAGGGGGAAGCTCCTATAATTCACCCCTCCACTTT. Amino acids: CASSLGGGSSYNSPLHF.

This clonotype appeared many times. CDR3 nucleotides: TGTGCCAGCAGTTACTCTTTTACAGGGCCCTCCTACAATGAGCAGTTCTTC. Residues: CASSYSFTGPSYNEQFF. The chain is built from TRBV6-5 and TRBJ2-1; D is possibly TRBD1 (6 bases). Trimming cost V 0 bases and J 0 bases, with 12 bases left between them. This CDR3 region has 17 residues. The germline V gene encodes CDR1 MNHEY and CDR2 SVGAGI.

This clonotype was picked up a small number of times. The genes are TRBV6-5 and TRBJ2-1; TRBD2 might be the D (5 bases). Per the germline V gene, CDR1 is MNHEY and CDR2 is SVGAGI. There are 14 residues in the CDR3. V lost 2 bases and J 10 bases, leaving 15 bases between the germline ends. The CDR3 DNA reads TGTGCCAGCAGTTACACCCTACTAGGCGGCGAGCAGTTCTTC. It yields the protein CASSYTLLGGEQFF.

This clonotype has only a few counts. Its ends do not fully match the called genes, so a read error is possible. This chain uses TRBV13 with TRBJ2-1, with 7 bases lining up with TRBD1. The CDR3 sequence is 12 residues long. Germline CDR1 reads PRHDT; CDR2 reads FYEKMQ (reference sequence). CDR3 DNA: TGTGCCAGCAGCTTAGTATCCGGACAGGAGTGGTTC. Protein product: CASSLVSGQEWF. Supplemented by reference TRBV13 and TRBJ2-1, the full variable domain reads AAGVIQSPRHLIKEKRETATLKCYPIPRHDTVYWYQQGPGQDPQFLISFYEKMQSDKGSIPDRFSAQQFSDYHSELNMSSLELGDSALYFCASSLVSGQEWFGPGTRLTVL.

This clonotype has just a few counts. V is TRBV29-1 and J is TRBJ2-5, with D perhaps TRBD1 (5 bases). The length of the CDR3 is 11 residues. Germline CDR1 and CDR2: SQVTM and ANQGSEA. V was shortened by 2 bases and J by 9 bases, with 10 bases between the two germline ends. The CDR3 sequence is CSVEIGAAQYF. CDR3 in DNA: TGCAGCGTTGAAATTGGGGCTGCCCAGTACTTC.

This clonotype was recorded many times. The gene calls are TRBV7-3 and TRBJ2-5, with TRBD1 identical over 8 bases. The CDR3 length is 15 residues. Germline CDR1 reads SGHTA; CDR2 reads FQGTGA. The V and J ends lost 1 base and 5 bases, in that order; junction bases with no gene match: 6. In DNA, the CDR3 is TGTGCCAGCAGCTTAAAAGGACAGGGTCGTGAGACCCAGTACTTC. It translates to CASSLKGQGRETQYF.

The chain is built from TRBV20-1 and TRBJ2-3, with 7 bases identical to TRBD2. Germline values: CDR1 DFQATT, CDR2 SNEGSKA (reference sequence). The CDR3 covers 14 residues. The J segment lost 6 bases and the V segment lost 1 base, leaving 7 bases of the junction unmatched. The CDR3 region is CSARVWGRGDTQYF. DNA of the CDR3: TGCAGTGCTAGAGTCTGGGGGAGGGGCGATACGCAGTATTTT.

Ten or more counts support this clonotype. The CDR3, as DNA: TGCAGTGCCGAAGGACAGGGGACTTACGAGCAGTACTTC. It codes for CSAEGQGTYEQYF. J is TRBJ2-7 and V is TRBV20-1; 9 nucleotides match TRBD1. Germline loops: CDR1 DFQATT, CDR2 SNEGSKA (reference sequence). The CDR3 loop spans 13 amino acids. After removal of 6 bases from V and 4 bases from J, the junction contained 7 bases not matched to a gene.